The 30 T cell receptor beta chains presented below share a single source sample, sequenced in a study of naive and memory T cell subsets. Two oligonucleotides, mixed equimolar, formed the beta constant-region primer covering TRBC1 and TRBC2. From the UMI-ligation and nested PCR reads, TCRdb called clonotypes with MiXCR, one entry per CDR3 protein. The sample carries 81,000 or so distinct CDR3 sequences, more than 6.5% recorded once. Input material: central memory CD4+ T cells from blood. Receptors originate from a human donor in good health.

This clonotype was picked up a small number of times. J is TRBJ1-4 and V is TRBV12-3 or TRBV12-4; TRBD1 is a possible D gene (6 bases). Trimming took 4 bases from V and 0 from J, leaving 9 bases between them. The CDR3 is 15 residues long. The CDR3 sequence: CASSSGQPTNEKLFF. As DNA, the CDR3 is TGTGCCAGCAGTTCAGGACAGCCAACTAATGAAAAACTGTTTTTT.

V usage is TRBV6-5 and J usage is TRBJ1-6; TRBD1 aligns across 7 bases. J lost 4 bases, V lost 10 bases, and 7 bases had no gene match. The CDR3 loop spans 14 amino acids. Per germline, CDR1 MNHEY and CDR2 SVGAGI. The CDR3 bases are TGTGCCACCAGGGACAGAGGATATAATTCACCCCTCCACTTT. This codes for CATRDRGYNSPLHF.

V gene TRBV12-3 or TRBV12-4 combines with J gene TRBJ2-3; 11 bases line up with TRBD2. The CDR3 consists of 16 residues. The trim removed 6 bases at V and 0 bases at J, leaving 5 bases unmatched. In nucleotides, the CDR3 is TGTGCCAGCAGCCTGGGACTAGCGGCTAGCACAGATACGCAGTATTTT. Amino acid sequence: CASSLGLAASTDTQYF.

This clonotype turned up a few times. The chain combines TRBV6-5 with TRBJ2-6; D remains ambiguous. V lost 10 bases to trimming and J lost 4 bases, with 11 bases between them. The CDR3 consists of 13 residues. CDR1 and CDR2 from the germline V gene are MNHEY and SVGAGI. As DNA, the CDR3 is TGTGCCACAACGCGGACCGGGGCCAACGTCCTGACTTTC. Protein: CATTRTGANVLTF.

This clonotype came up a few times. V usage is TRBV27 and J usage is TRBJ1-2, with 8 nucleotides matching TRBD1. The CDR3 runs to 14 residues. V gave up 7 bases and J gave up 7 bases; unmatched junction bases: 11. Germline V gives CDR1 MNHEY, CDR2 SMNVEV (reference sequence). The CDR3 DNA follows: TGTGCCAGCAAGCCCAGGGGGCTAGGGACTGGCTACACCTTC. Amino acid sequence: CASKPRGLGTGYTF.

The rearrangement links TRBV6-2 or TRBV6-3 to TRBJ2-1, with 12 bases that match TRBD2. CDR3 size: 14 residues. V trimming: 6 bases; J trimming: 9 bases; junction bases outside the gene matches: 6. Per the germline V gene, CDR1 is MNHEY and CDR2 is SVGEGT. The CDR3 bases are TGTGCCAGCAGAGGACTAGCGGGGTCGGCTGAGCAGTTCTTC. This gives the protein CASRGLAGSAEQFF.

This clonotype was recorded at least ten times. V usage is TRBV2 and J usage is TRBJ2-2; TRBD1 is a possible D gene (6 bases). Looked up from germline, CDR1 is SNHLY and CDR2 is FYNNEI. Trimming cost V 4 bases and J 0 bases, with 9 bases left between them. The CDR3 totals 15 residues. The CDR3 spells CASSAGTTNTGELFF. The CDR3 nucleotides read TGTGCCAGCAGTGCCGGGACAACGAACACCGGGGAGCTGTTTTTT.

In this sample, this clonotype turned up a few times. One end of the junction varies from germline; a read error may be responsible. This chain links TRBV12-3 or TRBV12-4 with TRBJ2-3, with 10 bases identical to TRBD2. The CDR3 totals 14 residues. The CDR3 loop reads CASSHSGGSDKQYF. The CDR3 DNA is TGTGCCAGCAGCCATAGCGGGGGGAGTGATAAGCAGTATTTT.

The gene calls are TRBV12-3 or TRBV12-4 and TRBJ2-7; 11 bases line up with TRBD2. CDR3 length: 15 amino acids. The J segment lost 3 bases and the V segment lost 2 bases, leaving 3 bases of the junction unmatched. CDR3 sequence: CASSLTLAGVYEQYF. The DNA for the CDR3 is TGTGCCAGCAGTTTAACACTAGCGGGAGTCTACGAGCAGTACTTC.

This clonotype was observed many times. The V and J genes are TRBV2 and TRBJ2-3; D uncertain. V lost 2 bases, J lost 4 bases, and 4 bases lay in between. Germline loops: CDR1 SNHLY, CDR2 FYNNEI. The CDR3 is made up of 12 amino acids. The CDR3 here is CASSESPDTQYF. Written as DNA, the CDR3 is TGTGCCAGCAGTGAATCCCCAGATACGCAGTATTTT. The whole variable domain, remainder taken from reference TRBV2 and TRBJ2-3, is EPEVTQTPSHQVTQMGQEVILRCVPISNHLYFYWYRQILGQKVEFLVSFYNNEISEKSEIFDDQFSVERPDGSNFTLKIRSTKLEDSAMYFCASSESPDTQYFGPGTRLTVL.

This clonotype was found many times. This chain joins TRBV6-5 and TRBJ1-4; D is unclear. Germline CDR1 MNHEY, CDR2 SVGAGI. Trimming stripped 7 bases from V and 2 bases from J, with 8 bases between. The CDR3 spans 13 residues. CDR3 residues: CASKRVTNEKLFF. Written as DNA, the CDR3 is TGTGCCAGCAAACGGGTTACTAATGAAAAACTGTTTTTT.

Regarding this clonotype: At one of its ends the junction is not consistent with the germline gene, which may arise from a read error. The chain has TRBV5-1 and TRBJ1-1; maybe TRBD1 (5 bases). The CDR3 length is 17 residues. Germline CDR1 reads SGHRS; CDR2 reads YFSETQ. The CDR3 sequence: CASSLDATGLWKTGAFF. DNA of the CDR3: TGCGCCAGCAGCTTGGACGCTACGGGGCTGTGGAAGACTGGAGCTTTCTTT.

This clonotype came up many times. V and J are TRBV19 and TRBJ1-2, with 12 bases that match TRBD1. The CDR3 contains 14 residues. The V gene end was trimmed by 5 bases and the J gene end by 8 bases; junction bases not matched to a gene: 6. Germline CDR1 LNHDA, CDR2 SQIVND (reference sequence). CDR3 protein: CASSERDRGRGYTF. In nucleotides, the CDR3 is TGTGCCAGTAGTGAAAGGGACAGGGGGCGCGGCTACACCTTC.

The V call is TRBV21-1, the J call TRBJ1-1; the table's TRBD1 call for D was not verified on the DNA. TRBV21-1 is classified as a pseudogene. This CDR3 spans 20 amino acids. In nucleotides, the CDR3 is TGTGCCAGCAGCAAAGCCAGGACAGGGGACGAGTATGGGGTGAACACTGAAGCTTTCTTT. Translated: CASSKARTGDEYGVNTEAFF.

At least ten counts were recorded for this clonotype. CDR3 protein: CASSLNGSPLHF. The CDR3 nucleotides read TGTGCCAGCAGTTTAAATGGTTCACCCCTCCACTTT. The chain links TRBV27 to TRBJ1-6; no clear D gene. V was clipped by 2 bases and J by 9 bases, with 5 bases between them. This CDR3 region has 12 residues. The V gene's germline CDR1 is MNHEY and CDR2 SMNVEV (reference sequence).

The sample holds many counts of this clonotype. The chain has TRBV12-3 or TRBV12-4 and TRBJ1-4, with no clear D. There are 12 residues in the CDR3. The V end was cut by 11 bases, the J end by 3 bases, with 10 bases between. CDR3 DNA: TGTGCCTCTTTCGGACCTAATGAAAAACTGTTTTTT. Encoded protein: CASFGPNEKLFF.

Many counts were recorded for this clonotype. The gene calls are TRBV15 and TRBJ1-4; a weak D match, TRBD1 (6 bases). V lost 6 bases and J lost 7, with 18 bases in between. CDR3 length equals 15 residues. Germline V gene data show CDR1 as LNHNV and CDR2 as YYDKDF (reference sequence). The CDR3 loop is CATRVDIRGREKLFF. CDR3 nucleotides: TGTGCCACCAGGGTAGATATCAGGGGTCGTGAAAAACTGTTTTTT.

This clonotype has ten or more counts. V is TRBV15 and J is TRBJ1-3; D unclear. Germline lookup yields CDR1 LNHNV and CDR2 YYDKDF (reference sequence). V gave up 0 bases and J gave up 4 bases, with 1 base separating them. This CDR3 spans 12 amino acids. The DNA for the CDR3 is TGTGCCACCAGCAGAGACGGAAACACCATATATTTT. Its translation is CATSRDGNTIYF.

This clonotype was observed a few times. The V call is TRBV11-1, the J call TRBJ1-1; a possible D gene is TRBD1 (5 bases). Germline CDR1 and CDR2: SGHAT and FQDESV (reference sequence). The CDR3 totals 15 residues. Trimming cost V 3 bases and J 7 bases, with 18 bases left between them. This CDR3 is CASSFRAQARHEAFF. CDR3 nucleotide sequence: TGTGCCAGCAGCTTTAGGGCACAGGCACGTCATGAAGCTTTCTTT.

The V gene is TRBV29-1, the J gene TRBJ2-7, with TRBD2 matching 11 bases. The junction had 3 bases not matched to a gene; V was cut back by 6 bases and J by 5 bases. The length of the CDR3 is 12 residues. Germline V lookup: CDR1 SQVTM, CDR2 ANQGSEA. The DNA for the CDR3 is TGCAGCGTCATGACTAGCGGGGACGAGCAGTACTTC. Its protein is CSVMTSGDEQYF.

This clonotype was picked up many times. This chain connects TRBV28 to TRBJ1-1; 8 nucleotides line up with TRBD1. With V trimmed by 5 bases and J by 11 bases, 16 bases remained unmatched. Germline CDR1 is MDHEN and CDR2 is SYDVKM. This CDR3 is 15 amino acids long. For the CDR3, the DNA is TGTGCCAGCAGTCCCCGACAGGGGCGCGGGGTTGGGGCTTTCTTT. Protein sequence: CASSPRQGRGVGAFF.

The CDR3 loop reads CASSFRQSGANVLTF. DNA for the CDR3: TGTGCCAGCAGTTTTCGACAGAGCGGGGCCAACGTCCTGACTTTC. The rearrangement uses TRBV12-3 or TRBV12-4 and TRBJ2-6; D may be TRBD1 (5 bases). The CDR3 consists of 15 residues. Trimming cost V 3 bases and J 4 bases, with 10 bases left between them.

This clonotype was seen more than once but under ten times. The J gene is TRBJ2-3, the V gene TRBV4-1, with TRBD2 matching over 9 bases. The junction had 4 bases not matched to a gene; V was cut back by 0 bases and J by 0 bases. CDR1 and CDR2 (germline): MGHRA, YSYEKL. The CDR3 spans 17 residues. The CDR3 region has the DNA TGCGCCAGCAGCCAAGACCAGCGGGGGGTCAGCACAGATACGCAGTATTTT. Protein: CASSQDQRGVSTDTQYF.

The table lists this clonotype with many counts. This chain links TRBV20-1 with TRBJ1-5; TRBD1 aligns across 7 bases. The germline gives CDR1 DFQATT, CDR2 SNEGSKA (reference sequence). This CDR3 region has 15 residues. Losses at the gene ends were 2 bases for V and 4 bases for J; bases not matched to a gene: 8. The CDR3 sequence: CSARTDGTDNQPQHF. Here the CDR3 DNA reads TGCAGTGCTAGAACCGACGGGACAGATAATCAGCCCCAGCATTTT.

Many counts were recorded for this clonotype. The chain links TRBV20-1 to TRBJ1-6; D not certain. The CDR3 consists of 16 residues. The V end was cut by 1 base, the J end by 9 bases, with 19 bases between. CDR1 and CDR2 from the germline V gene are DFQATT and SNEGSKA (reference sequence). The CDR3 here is CSARVRELSGLSPLHF. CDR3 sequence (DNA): TGCAGTGCTAGAGTGAGGGAGTTGAGTGGCCTTTCACCCCTCCACTTT.

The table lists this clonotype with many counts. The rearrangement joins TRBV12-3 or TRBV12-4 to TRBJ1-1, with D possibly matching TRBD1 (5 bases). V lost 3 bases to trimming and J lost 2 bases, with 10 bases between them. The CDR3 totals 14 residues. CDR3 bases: TGTGCCAGCAGTTTCCGACAGCCTAACACTGAAGCTTTCTTT. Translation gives CASSFRQPNTEAFF.

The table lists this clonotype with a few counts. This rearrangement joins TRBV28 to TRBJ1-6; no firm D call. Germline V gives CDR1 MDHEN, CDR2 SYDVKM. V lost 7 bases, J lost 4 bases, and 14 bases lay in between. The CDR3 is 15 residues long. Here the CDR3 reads CASIEGSRYNSPLHF. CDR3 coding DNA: TGTGCCAGCATTGAGGGTTCCCGTTATAATTCACCCCTCCACTTT.

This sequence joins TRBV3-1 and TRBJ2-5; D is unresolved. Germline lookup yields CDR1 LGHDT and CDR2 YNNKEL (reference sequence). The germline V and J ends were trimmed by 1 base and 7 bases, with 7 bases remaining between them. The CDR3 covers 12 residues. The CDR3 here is CASSQALGTQYF. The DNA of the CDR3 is TGTGCCAGCAGCCAAGCTCTAGGGACCCAGTACTTC.

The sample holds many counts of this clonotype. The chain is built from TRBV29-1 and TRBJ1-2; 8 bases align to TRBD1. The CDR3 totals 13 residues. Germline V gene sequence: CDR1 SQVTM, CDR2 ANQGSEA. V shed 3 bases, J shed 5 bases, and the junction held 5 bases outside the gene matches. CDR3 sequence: CSVEGTGSYGYTF. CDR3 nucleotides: TGCAGCGTTGAGGGGACAGGATCGTATGGCTACACCTTC. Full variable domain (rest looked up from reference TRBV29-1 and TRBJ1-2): SAVISQKPSRDICQRGTSLTIQCQVDSQVTMMFWYRQQPGQSLTLIATANQGSEATYESGFVIDKFPISRPNLTFSTLTVSNMSPEDSSIYLCSVEGTGSYGYTFGSGTRLTVV.

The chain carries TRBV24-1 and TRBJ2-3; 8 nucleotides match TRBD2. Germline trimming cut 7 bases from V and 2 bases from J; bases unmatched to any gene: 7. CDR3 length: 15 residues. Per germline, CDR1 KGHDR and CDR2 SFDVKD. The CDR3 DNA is TGTGCCACCAGGACGGGGGGGGGGTCCACAGATACGCAGTATTTT. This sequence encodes CATRTGGGSTDTQYF.